One sample yielded the 27 T cell receptor beta chains listed below, sequenced in a study of CD8 T cells in Susac syndrome. Reverse transcription used about 0.45 to 1 ug RNA and random hexamers. TCRdb re-called the immunoSEQ multiplex PCR reads with MiXCR, one entry per CDR3 protein. Of about 120,000 distinct CDR3 sequences in the sample, 85% to 95% are singletons; the top ten hold approximately 0.12%. Sample: CD8+ T cells from PBMCs. All receptors come from a human donor in good health.

The chain combines TRBV7-2 with TRBJ2-2; 9 bases line up with TRBD2. The V gene's germline CDR1 is SGHTA and CDR2 FQGNSA. This CDR3 comprises 16 residues. The J segment lost 5 bases and the V segment lost 5 bases, leaving 9 bases of the junction unmatched. CDR3 DNA: TGTGCCAGCAGCCCCTCGGGACTAGCTTCAACCGGGGAGCTGTTTTTT. Protein sequence: CASSPSGLASTGELFF. The full variable domain, with the rest looked up from reference TRBV7-2 and TRBJ2-2, is GAGVSQSPSNKVTEKGKDVELRCDPISGHTALYWYRQSLGQGLEFLIYFQGNSAPDKSGLPSDRFSAERTGGSVSTLTIQRTQQEDSAVYLCASSPSGLASTGELFFGEGSRLTVL.

The chain couples TRBV5-1 to TRBJ2-2; D not certain. This CDR3 contains 14 residues. The V end was cut by 2 bases, the J end by 1 base, with 6 bases between. Germline CDR1 is SGHRS and CDR2 is YFSETQ. The CDR3 reads CASSFEVNTGELFF. CDR3 coding DNA: TGCGCCAGCAGCTTCGAAGTGAACACCGGGGAGCTGTTTTTT.

This clonotype occurred once. The chain couples TRBV7-9 to TRBJ2-3; 9 bases are shared with TRBD1. The CDR3 extends over 19 amino acids. After removal of 5 bases from V and 5 bases from J, the junction contained 20 bases not matched to a gene. CDR1 is SEHNR and CDR2 is FQNEAQ in the germline V gene (reference sequence). In DNA form, the CDR3 reads TGTGCCAGCAGCCGGGACAGGGTCACCGCGGGAGAGAGGATAGATACGCAGTATTTT. Its translation is CASSRDRVTAGERIDTQYF.

CDR3 sequence reads: CSGNRNTGELFF. In nucleotides, the CDR3 is TGCAGCGGCAACAGAAACACCGGGGAGCTGTTTTTT. J is TRBJ2-2 and V is TRBV29-1; D not resolved. The CDR3 covers 12 residues. Germline V CDR1 and CDR2: SQVTM, ANQGSEA. V was pared by 7 bases and J by 2 bases, with 8 bases between.

V is TRBV20-1 and J is TRBJ2-5, with D uncertain. The V and J ends lost 5 bases and 5 bases respectively, with 0 bases between them. Germline V gene sequence: CDR1 DFQATT, CDR2 SNEGSKA (reference sequence). The CDR3 sequence is 8 residues long. The chain's CDR3 is CSAETQYF. The CDR3 DNA is TGCAGTGCTGAGACCCAGTACTTC.

This sequence joins TRBV7-2 and TRBJ2-5; D unclear. The CDR3 sequence is 11 residues long. V lost 6 bases to trimming and J lost 5 bases, with 7 bases between them. Looked up from germline, CDR1 is SGHTA and CDR2 is FQGNSA. The CDR3: CASRLSETQYF. The CDR3 nucleotides are TGTGCCAGCAGGCTGTCCGAGACCCAGTACTTC.

The J gene is TRBJ2-3, the V gene TRBV19, with 9 bases that match TRBD2. CDR1 is LNHDA and CDR2 is SQIVND in the germline V gene (reference sequence). The CDR3 covers 15 residues. V gave up 11 bases and J gave up 6 bases; unmatched junction bases: 15. DNA for the CDR3: TGTGCCTCAAAAGAGGGGCTAGCGGGGTTCGATACGCAGTATTTT. Protein product: CASKEGLAGFDTQYF.

The chain links TRBV12-3 or TRBV12-4 to TRBJ1-2; D is unresolved. V was shortened by 6 bases and J by 3 bases, with 11 bases between the two germline ends. The CDR3 spans 13 residues. The CDR3 is CASSQDAYYGYTF. The DNA of the CDR3 is TGTGCCAGCAGCCAAGACGCATACTATGGCTACACCTTC.

J is TRBJ2-7 and V is TRBV3-1; TRBD2 is a possible D gene (5 bases). Germline V gene data show CDR1 as LGHDT and CDR2 as YNNKEL (reference sequence). The CDR3 is made up of 11 amino acids. With 1 base removed from V and 7 bases from J, the gap between germline ends came to 5 bases. The CDR3 loop is CASSQGREQYF. In DNA form, the CDR3 reads TGTGCCAGCAGCCAAGGGAGGGAGCAGTACTTC.

The rearrangement uses TRBV2 and TRBJ2-4, with 8 bases aligning to TRBD1. V lost 8 bases, J lost 0 bases, and 6 bases stayed unmatched. CDR3 length: 15 amino acids. Germline assignment: CDR1 SNHLY and CDR2 FYNNEI. The CDR3 is CASGDRSLAKNIQYF. For the CDR3, the DNA is TGTGCCAGCGGGGACAGGTCCCTAGCCAAAAACATTCAGTACTTC.

The rearrangement joins TRBV7-2 to TRBJ2-1, with D uncertain. Per germline, CDR1 SGHTA and CDR2 FQGNSA. With 1 base removed from V and 2 bases from J, the gap between germline ends came to 3 bases. The CDR3 has 13 amino acids. The CDR3 protein is CASSLVTYNEQFF. CDR3 sequence (DNA): TGTGCCAGCAGCTTAGTTACCTACAATGAGCAGTTCTTC. Full variable domain (remainder filled in from reference TRBV7-2 and TRBJ2-1): GAGVSQSPSNKVTEKGKDVELRCDPISGHTALYWYRQSLGQGLEFLIYFQGNSAPDKSGLPSDRFSAERTGGSVSTLTIQRTQQEDSAVYLCASSLVTYNEQFFGPGTRLTVL.

The rearrangement joins TRBV20-1 to TRBJ2-5; 7 positions match TRBD1. The V segment lost 7 bases and the J segment 2 bases; nucleotides outside the gene matches: 4. Germline CDR1 and CDR2: DFQATT and SNEGSKA (reference sequence). The CDR3 is 12 residues long. CDR3 in DNA: TGCAGTGGTCGGACAGGACAAGAGACCCAGTACTTC. This encodes CSGRTGQETQYF.

The chain joins TRBV7-8 to TRBJ1-3, with D uncertain. The germline V gene has CDR1 SGHVS and CDR2 FQNEAQ. Trimming stripped 10 bases from V and 3 bases from J, with 7 bases between. CDR3 length equals 11 residues. CDR3 in amino acids: CATGVGNTIYF. In DNA form, the CDR3 reads TGTGCCACCGGGGTTGGAAACACCATATATTTT.

This chain connects TRBV20-1 to TRBJ2-2, with D hard to call. Germline V lookup: CDR1 DFQATT, CDR2 SNEGSKA (reference sequence). V dropped 0 bases and J dropped 6 bases, with 5 bases sitting between them. This CDR3 is built from 12 residues. CDR3 residues: CSAREGPGELFF. For the CDR3, the DNA is TGCAGTGCTAGAGAGGGTCCCGGGGAGCTGTTTTTT.

V usage is TRBV28 and J usage is TRBJ1-4; D may be TRBD1 (5 bases). V was shortened by 8 bases and J by 10 bases, with 14 bases between the two germline ends. Germline loops: CDR1 MDHEN, CDR2 SYDVKM. The CDR3 is 12 amino acids. The CDR3 loop reads CASSWGELKLFF. The CDR3 DNA reads as TGTGCCAGCTCCTGGGGGGAACTAAAACTGTTTTTT.

This sequence joins TRBV5-1 and TRBJ1-2; D gene unclear. There are 14 residues in the CDR3. CDR1 is SGHRS and CDR2 is YFSETQ in the germline V gene. With 5 bases removed from V and 4 bases from J, the gap between germline ends came to 15 bases. The CDR3 region is CASRLDQTFYGYTF. CDR3 coding DNA: TGCGCCAGCAGACTGGACCAGACCTTCTATGGCTACACCTTC.

The gene calls are TRBV2 and TRBJ1-2; 12 bases are a match to TRBD1. There are 18 residues in the CDR3. J gave up 4 bases and V 7 bases, and 16 bases lay outside the gene matches. The V gene's germline CDR1 is SNHLY and CDR2 FYNNEI. CDR3 DNA sequence: TGTGCCAGCATATTACCGGGACAGGGGGCGCTTACGGGCTATGGCTACACCTTC. It encodes CASILPGQGALTGYGYTF. Looking up the rest from reference TRBV2 and TRBJ1-2 gives the full variable domain: EPEVTQTPSHQVTQMGQEVILRCVPISNHLYFYWYRQILGQKVEFLVSFYNNEISEKSEIFDDQFSVERPDGSNFTLKIRSTKLEDSAMYFCASILPGQGALTGYGYTFGSGTRLTVV.

About this clonotype itself: Since the CDR3 does not end with the conserved phenylalanine or tryptophan, this likely comes from a read error. V and J are TRBV18 and TRBJ2-1; 9 positions agree with TRBD2. The CDR3 runs 16 residues. Germline V gene data show CDR1 as KGHSH and CDR2 as LQKENI. V lost 0 bases, J lost 5 bases, and 5 bases stayed unmatched. For the CDR3, the DNA is TGTGCCAGCTCACCACCTAGCGGGAGATACGACAATGAGCAGTTCTCC. Translation: CASSPPSGRYDNEQFS.

Of note for this clonotype: One end of the junction does not line up with germline, which may come from a read error. The chain couples TRBV27 to TRBJ1-3, with D perhaps matching TRBD1 (6 bases). CDR3 size: 16 residues. Germline V gene lookup returns CDR1 MNHEY and CDR2 SMNVEV (reference sequence). The CDR3 sequence is CASSPQGTSPGKTIYF. The CDR3 DNA reads TGTGCCAGCAGTCCACAGGGTACTTCTCCGGGAAAAACCATATATTTT.

V usage is TRBV2 and J usage is TRBJ2-1; D possibly corresponds to TRBD2 (5 bases). Germline assignment: CDR1 SNHLY and CDR2 FYNNEI. V was trimmed by 11 bases and J by 0 bases, leaving 14 bases between them. The length of the CDR3 is 14 residues. The CDR3 here is CAAGESSSYNEQFF. DNA for the CDR3: TGTGCCGCGGGCGAGAGCAGCTCCTACAATGAGCAGTTCTTC.

V gene TRBV2 combines with J gene TRBJ1-5; D gene unclear. This CDR3 spans 14 amino acids. The germline V and J ends were trimmed by 6 bases and 5 bases, with 14 bases remaining between them. CDR1 is SNHLY and CDR2 is FYNNEI in the germline V gene. The CDR3 DNA follows: TGTGCCAGCAGCCTGGCTCTGAGTTATCAGCCCCAGCATTTT. As protein: CASSLALSYQPQHF. Using reference TRBV2 and TRBJ1-5 for the parts outside the CDR3, the full variable domain is EPEVTQTPSHQVTQMGQEVILRCVPISNHLYFYWYRQILGQKVEFLVSFYNNEISEKSEIFDDQFSVERPDGSNFTLKIRSTKLEDSAMYFCASSLALSYQPQHFGDGTRLSIL.

V is TRBV10-3 and J is TRBJ2-1, with D unclear. The V and J ends lost 6 bases and 10 bases respectively, with 13 bases between them. The V gene's germline CDR1 is ENHRY and CDR2 SYGVKD. The CDR3 totals 12 residues. Written as DNA, the CDR3 is TGTGCCATCAGGCCCGGCGGCGGAGAGCAGTTCTTC. The encoded protein is CAIRPGGGEQFF.

The chain joins TRBV9 to TRBJ2-2; 11 nucleotides align to TRBD1. J was trimmed by 8 bases and V by 0 bases; bases with no gene match: 9. This CDR3 has 17 amino acids. Looked up from germline, CDR1 is SGDLS and CDR2 is YYNGEE. For the CDR3, the DNA is TGTGCCAGCAGCGTAGTAACCGGACAGGGGGCGCGAGGGGAGCTGTTTTTT. It codes for CASSVVTGQGARGELFF.

The gene calls are TRBV29-1 and TRBJ1-2; D may be TRBD1 (6 bases). The V gene lost 7 bases and the J gene lost 7 bases, with 16 bases spanning the gap. Germline V gives CDR1 SQVTM, CDR2 ANQGSEA. The CDR3 length is 12 residues. CDR3 coding DNA: TGCAGCGGTGCGGGGGGCCCCGTTGGCTACACCTTC. Amino acids: CSGAGGPVGYTF. The whole variable domain, remainder taken from reference TRBV29-1 and TRBJ1-2, is SAVISQKPSRDICQRGTSLTIQCQVDSQVTMMFWYRQQPGQSLTLIATANQGSEATYESGFVIDKFPISRPNLTFSTLTVSNMSPEDSSIYLCSGAGGPVGYTFGSGTRLTVV.

J is TRBJ1-1 and V is TRBV19; tentatively, D is TRBD1 (6 bases). The germline V and J ends were trimmed by 6 bases and 4 bases, with 15 bases remaining between them. In germline, CDR1 is LNHDA, CDR2 SQIVND (reference sequence). The length of the CDR3 is 14 residues. The CDR3: CASSPQGRGTEAFF. The CDR3 coding sequence is TGTGCCAGTAGCCCACAGGGTCGGGGCACTGAAGCTTTCTTT.

This chain joins TRBV12-3 or TRBV12-4 and TRBJ1-1; 9 positions agree with TRBD1. The J segment lost 5 bases and the V segment lost 6 bases, leaving 10 bases of the junction unmatched. This CDR3 comprises 15 residues. CDR3 sequence reads: CASRENRGRMTEAFF. For the CDR3, the DNA is TGTGCCAGCAGGGAGAACAGGGGGCGCATGACTGAAGCTTTCTTT.

The J gene is TRBJ2-7, the V gene TRBV9, with D hard to call. The CDR3 runs to 13 residues. Germline V gene lookup returns CDR1 SGDLS and CDR2 YYNGEE. Trimming removed 0 bases from V and 2 bases from J, with 6 bases in between. DNA of the CDR3: TGTGCCAGCAGCGTAGGGCCAGCCTACGAGCAGTACTTC. This translates into CASSVGPAYEQYF.